This entry features one T cell receptor beta chain sequence. This entry comes from a study of cytomegalovirus exposure and HLA in healthy donors. Study overall: A preliminary data release comprised tens of millions of unique TCRs obtained from HLA-typed donors. The study placed about four fifths of its approximately 400 genotyped donors in the Caucasian-associated ancestry cluster.

Primers: 60 Vbeta forward and 13 Jbeta reverse. Study processing details: An analysis that came later counted 80 million or so unique TCR beta chains, around 12 million shared. Repertoires were generated with immunoSEQ multiplex PCR, while TCRdb's copy carries only in-frame clones and drops some. That table supplies the V and J calls and clone size; D and trimming were determined from the DNA. The sample consists of roughly 100,000 clones, around 85% of them appearing once. It was healthy bone marrow donors who served as donors. Sequenced material: PBMCs. This receptor was identified in a man aged 35 to 55 in good health and CMV-seropositive.

The CDR3 nucleotides read TGTGCCAGCAGCCTCAGGACTAACCCCTCCGTCTACGAGCAGTACTTC. Protein product: CASSLRTNPSVYEQYF. This sequence joins TRBV9 and TRBJ2-7; perhaps TRBD2 as D (6 bases). Trimming removed 4 bases at V and 3 bases at J, with 20 bases between. This CDR3 contains 16 residues. Germline loops: CDR1 SGDLS, CDR2 YYNGEE.